The rows below give T cell receptor beta chains drawn from one sample of a study of T cell repertoires in aging, cancer and after chemotherapy. Using its own MiXCR run on the multiplex PCR reads, TCRdb lists one record per CDR3 protein. The sample lists 7,000 to 9,500 distinct CDR3 sequences, approximately 35% seen once, with about an eighth in the top ten. The sequencing sample was made of blood. The receptors stem from a human donor in good health. The donor label of this sample is uncertain. The CDR3 runs from the conserved cysteine through the conserved F or W. The order of the fields is J gene, clone size, D gene, V gene, CDR3 protein, CDR3 DNA. D genes are given only for firm matches. Only some rows state a clone size, as once, few, many or a class for expanded clones.

TRBJ2-7 | few | TRBD1 | TRBV6-6 | CASSYPGQGLEQYF | TGTGCCAGCAGTTACCCCGGACAGGGACTCGAGCAGTACTTC
TRBJ2-7 | medium-sized | TRBD2 | TRBV30 | CAWSKLAGHEQYF | TGTGCCTGGAGTAAACTAGCGGGCCACGAGCAGTACTTC
TRBJ2-5 | few | . | TRBV5-4 | CASSLGGRETQYF | TGTGCCAGCAGCTTGGGGGGGCGGGAGACCCAGTACTTC
TRBJ1-2 | few | TRBD1 | TRBV19 | CASSTRDSSNYGYTF | TGTGCCAGTAGTACCCGGGACAGTTCTAACTATGGCTACACCTTC
TRBJ2-1 | . | . | TRBV11-1 | CASSPDGDSYNEQFF | TGTGCCAGCAGCCCTGACGGGGATTCCTACAATGAGCAGTTCTTC
TRBJ2-1 | . | TRBD1 | TRBV6-2/TRBV6-3 | CASSSGQAYNEQFF | TGTGCCAGCAGTTCGGGACAGGCCTACAATGAGCAGTTCTTC
TRBJ2-1 | few | . | TRBV5-1 | CASQGSSYNEQFF | TGCGCCAGCCAGGGGTCGTCCTACAATGAGCAGTTCTTC
TRBJ2-1 | . | . | TRBV30 | CAWTRSLVGEQFF | TGTGCCTGGACCAGGTCCCTGGTGGGTGAGCAGTTCTTC
TRBJ2-1 | . | TRBD2 | TRBV11-2 | CASSRGGLLNEQFF | TGTGCCAGCAGCCGGGGGGGCTTGTTAAATGAGCAGTTCTTC
TRBJ2-2 | . | TRBD2 | TRBV6-1 | CASSKGMAGGYTGELFF | TGTGCCAGCAGTAAGGGAATGGCGGGGGGATACACCGGGGAGCTGTTTTTT
TRBJ1-2 | . | TRBD1 | TRBV12-3/TRBV12-4 | CASSPSPDRGRSGYTF | TGTGCCAGCAGTCCTAGTCCCGACAGGGGGCGAAGCGGCTACACCTTC
TRBJ1-6 | few | . | TRBV6-5 | CASTAASSYNSPLHF | TGTGCCAGCACCGCAGCGAGCTCCTATAATTCACCCCTCCACTTT
TRBJ2-7 | medium-sized | TRBD2 | TRBV29-1 | CSVVGGGSSYEQYF | TGCAGCGTTGTTGGCGGGGGAAGCTCCTACGAGCAGTACTTC
TRBJ1-2 | . | . | TRBV28 | CASNEGGYGYTF | TGTGCCAGCAATGAGGGCGGCTATGGCTACACCTTC
TRBJ1-1 | . | TRBD1 | TRBV28 | CASSFPGGHTEAFF | TGTGCCAGCAGTTTCCCAGGGGGCCACACTGAAGCTTTCTTT
TRBJ2-3 | . | TRBD2 | TRBV18 | CASSPTSGGPSTDTQYF | TGTGCCAGCTCACCAACTAGCGGGGGGCCTAGCACAGATACGCAGTATTTT
TRBJ1-6 | . | . | TRBV28 | CASSPPQATNSPLHF | TGTGCCAGCAGCCCCCCACAGGCAACCAATTCACCCCTCCACTTT
TRBJ2-7 | . | TRBD1 | TRBV12-3/TRBV12-4 | CASRLGQSYNQYF | TGTGCCAGCAGACTGGGACAGTCGTACAATCAGTACTTC
TRBJ2-3 | . | TRBD2 | TRBV15 | CATSRQRGMQYF | TGTGCCACCAGCAGACAGCGGGGTATGCAGTATTTT
TRBJ1-1 | few | . | TRBV30 | CAWSVVGRTEAFF | TGTGCCTGGAGTGTAGTTGGGAGAACTGAAGCTTTCTTT
TRBJ1-6 | few | . | TRBV6-5 | CASRPTGYNSPLHF | TGTGCCAGCAGGCCTACAGGCTATAATTCACCCCTCCACTTT
TRBJ2-7 | . | TRBD1 | TRBV5-4 | CASSLAMGRGRNEQYF | TGTGCCAGCAGCTTGGCAATGGGCAGGGGGCGGAACGAGCAGTACTTC
TRBJ1-4 | few | . | TRBV5-1 | CASSFRAGEKLFF | TGCGCCAGCAGCTTTCGGGCAGGTGAAAAACTGTTTTTT
TRBJ2-5 | few | . | TRBV18 | CASSPQATRVETQYF | TGTGCCAGCTCACCACAGGCCACCCGTGTCGAGACCCAGTACTTC
TRBJ1-3 | . | . | TRBV12-3/TRBV12-4 | CASSPSSRSGNTIYF | TGTGCCAGCAGTCCCAGTTCCCGCTCTGGAAACACCATATATTTT
TRBJ1-4 | . | . | TRBV20-1 | CSAYGGRGEKLFF | TGCAGTGCCTACGGAGGGCGGGGTGAAAAACTGTTTTTT
TRBJ2-1 | . | . | TRBV11-2 | CASSWGPTYNEQFF | TGTGCCAGCAGCTGGGGACCAACCTACAATGAGCAGTTCTTC
TRBJ1-1 | . | . | TRBV18 | CASSPPSVRGSTEAFF | TGTGCCAGCTCACCACCCTCAGTCAGGGGCTCCACTGAAGCTTTCTTT